These T cell receptor beta chains were read from a single sample in a study of regulatory T cells in long-lasting Graves disease. TCRdb reprocessed the multiplex PCR reads via MiXCR and lists one record per CDR3 protein. The data contain roughly 400,000 distinct CDR3 sequences, roughly 20% of them singletons. The source was peripheral blood mononuclear cells (PBMCs), collected when the disease was refractory, from a patient treated with antithyroid drugs. The receptor set was obtained from a female donor with Graves disease. Both conserved end residues are part of each CDR3. A D gene is named only where the DNA matches it firmly. Size is omitted from some rows. Given values are once, few, many or a class for expanded clones.

D	V	size	J	CDR3	DNA
NA	TRBV2	NA	TRBJ1-1	CASTGELGSSTEAFF	TGTGCCAGCACGGGGGAATTGGGGTCAAGCACTGAAGCTTTCTTT
NA	TRBV12-3/TRBV12-4	many	TRBJ2-3	CASSLWQDTQYF	TGTGCCAGCAGTTTATGGCAGGATACGCAGTATTTT
NA	TRBV27	many	TRBJ1-5	CASSFSLTSNQPQHF	TGTGCCAGCAGTTTTAGCCTGACTAGCAATCAGCCCCAGCATTTT
NA	TRBV15	many	TRBJ2-1	CATSRIRDLLYNEQFF	TGTGCCACCAGCCGAATTCGGGATTTACTTTACAATGAGCAGTTCTTC
NA	TRBV7-2	many	TRBJ2-7	CASSPGGIYEQYF	TGTGCCAGCAGCCCCGGAGGGATCTACGAGCAGTACTTC
NA	TRBV11-2	many	TRBJ2-7	CASSLRGDGVQAYEQYF	TGTGCCAGCAGCTTAAGGGGGGACGGGGTTCAGGCCTACGAGCAGTACTTC
NA	TRBV30	few	TRBJ2-2	CAWRPSGNTGELFF	TGTGCCTGGAGACCCAGCGGGAACACCGGGGAGCTGTTTTTT
TRBD1	TRBV7-9	few	TRBJ2-7	CASSLPMGQGEFEQYF	TGTGCCAGCAGCTTACCCATGGGACAGGGGGAGTTCGAGCAGTACTTC
TRBD1	TRBV7-9	NA	TRBJ1-2	CASSLGEGARGYTF	TGTGCCAGCAGCTTAGGGGAGGGGGCGCGTGGCTACACCTTC
NA	TRBV6-1	NA	TRBJ2-7	CASRGASGAYEQYF	TGTGCCAGCAGGGGGGCTAGCGGTGCCTACGAGCAGTACTTC
TRBD2	TRBV6-1	NA	TRBJ2-1	CATKNGRAFREQFF	TGTGCCACCAAAAACGGGAGGGCCTTTCGAGAGCAGTTCTTC
TRBD1	TRBV6-1	many	TRBJ1-4	CASSDGPGGEKLFF	TGTGCCAGCAGTGATGGCCCAGGGGGTGAAAAACTGTTTTTT
TRBD1	TRBV6-1	few	TRBJ2-2	CASRQQGMGTGELFF	TGTGCCAGCAGACAACAGGGGATGGGCACCGGGGAGCTGTTTTTT
NA	TRBV29-1	few	TRBJ1-1	CSVPDWNTEAFF	TGCAGCGTGCCAGACTGGAACACTGAAGCTTTCTTT
NA	TRBV5-6	once	TRBJ2-3	CASSLFAGMADTQYF	TGTGCCAGCAGCTTGTTTGCGGGAATGGCAGATACGCAGTATTTT
NA	TRBV7-9	many	TRBJ2-7	CASSSLRGMVYEQYF	TGTGCCAGCAGCTCGCTCCGCGGGATGGTCTACGAGCAGTACTTC
TRBD1	TRBV27	NA	TRBJ2-4	CASSTIQGALAGNIQYF	TGTGCCAGCAGTACAATACAGGGGGCCCTAGCCGGAAACATTCAGTACTTC
NA	TRBV20-1	many	TRBJ2-7	CSARDPGDEQYF	TGCAGTGCTAGAGATCCTGGGGACGAGCAGTACTTC
NA	TRBV7-2	NA	TRBJ2-7	CASSPQAAPGEQYF	TGTGCCAGCAGCCCCCAGGCGGCCCCGGGAGAGCAGTACTTC
TRBD1	TRBV7-8	NA	TRBJ1-5	CASSFGQGGTQPQHF	TGTGCCAGCAGCTTCGGACAGGGAGGGACTCAGCCCCAGCATTTT
NA	TRBV5-6	few	TRBJ2-2	CASSIWTANTGELFF	TGTGCCAGCAGCATCTGGACAGCGAACACCGGGGAGCTGTTTTTT
NA	TRBV7-2	many	TRBJ1-2	CASSPRGSYGYTF	TGTGCCAGCAGCCCACGGGGTAGCTATGGCTACACCTTC
TRBD1	TRBV10-3	few	TRBJ1-1	CAIAGDRAQTEAFF	TGTGCCATCGCCGGGGACAGGGCACAAACTGAAGCTTTCTTT
NA	TRBV29-1	few	TRBJ2-7	CSVSDGGYEQYF	TGCAGCGTATCCGACGGTGGGTACGAGCAGTACTTC
TRBD1	TRBV6-2/TRBV6-3	NA	TRBJ2-3	CASSRQGDTQYF	TGTGCCAGCAGTAGACAGGGGGATACGCAGTATTTT
TRBD2	TRBV5-1	NA	TRBJ2-5	CASRRAGDLETQYF	TGCGCCAGCAGACGAGCGGGAGATCTGGAGACCCAGTACTTC
NA	TRBV28	NA	TRBJ1-5	CASSWTEVWPQHF	TGTGCCAGCAGTTGGACCGAGGTATGGCCCCAGCATTTT
NA	TRBV10-1	many	TRBJ2-5	CASSESWPAEGTQYF	TGCGCCAGCAGTGAGTCGTGGCCAGCCGAAGGGACCCAGTACTTC
NA	TRBV11-2	many	TRBJ1-2	CASTTSGGYYGYTF	TGTGCCAGCACCACCTCGGGAGGGTACTATGGCTACACCTTC
TRBD1	TRBV20-1	few	TRBJ1-4	CSARGHRGGSVFEKLFF	TGCAGTGCTAGAGGTCACAGGGGTGGTTCCGTCTTTGAAAAACTGTTTTTT
TRBD1	TRBV7-3	NA	TRBJ1-1	CASSLTAGDRAFF	TGTGCCAGCAGCTTAACGGCAGGGGACAGGGCTTTCTTT
NA	TRBV7-2	many	TRBJ1-5	CASSLDDGLQHF	TGTGCCAGCAGCTTAGACGACGGCCTGCAGCATTTT
TRBD1	TRBV2	many	TRBJ2-5	CASSGGTGRIETQYF	TGTGCCAGCAGTGGCGGGACAGGGAGGATAGAGACCCAGTACTTC
NA	TRBV20-1	many	TRBJ2-6	CSPKATDRPSGANVLTF	TGCAGCCCCAAGGCGACAGATCGACCCTCTGGGGCCAACGTCCTGACTTTC
TRBD2	TRBV4-1	NA	TRBJ2-5	CASSPSAAGGRVQETQYF	TGCGCCAGCAGCCCATCGGCGGCGGGAGGAAGGGTCCAAGAGACCCAGTACTTC
NA	TRBV11-1	NA	TRBJ2-1	CASRENLDEQFF	TGTGCCAGCAGGGAGAATTTGGATGAGCAGTTCTTC
TRBD1	TRBV20-1	NA	TRBJ1-5	CSANPGTGRIGNQPQHF	TGCAGTGCTAACCCCGGGACAGGGAGGATTGGCAATCAGCCCCAGCATTTT
NA	TRBV20-1	few	TRBJ1-4	CSAIKGILTTNEKLFF	TGCAGTGCTATTAAGGGGATCCTGACAACTAATGAAAAGCTGTTTTTT